This TCR beta chain was sequenced for a study of regulatory T cells in long-lasting Graves disease. Arm-PCR with iRepertoire HTBI primers amplified the CDR3 regions for these TCR beta libraries. TCRdb recomputed calls from the multiplex PCR reads with MiXCR, one row per CDR3 protein. The sample has around 500,000 distinct CDR3 sequences, around an eighth seen once; the top ten hold 8% to 10%. This clonotype was picked up many times. Time point reported: newly diagnosed GD, antithyroid drugs for less than 3 months. The TCR library was prepared using RNA isolated from PBMCs. V was pared by 0 bases and J by 1 base, with 2 bases of the junction left unmatched. The CDR3 totals 14 residues. Germline V CDR1 and CDR2: SQVTM, ANQGSEA. The sample was also reused in another study, on T cells in Graves' hyperthyroidism and ophthalmopathy.

The specimen comprised peripheral blood mononuclear cells (PBMCs), sampled at new diagnosis, from a patient treated with antithyroid drugs. The rearrangement joins TRBV29-1 to TRBJ1-2; 7 nucleotides match TRBD1. The clonotype was recovered from a man aged 25 to 45 with Graves disease. The CDR3 sequence is CSVEDRDSNYGYTF. The DNA of the CDR3 is TGCAGCGTTGAAGATAGGGACAGTAACTATGGCTACACCTTC.